A selection of T cell receptor beta chains follows, all from one sample in a study of T cell repertoires and HLA-DP antigens. Data came from immunoSEQ multiplex PCR; TCRdb stores just in-frame clones and leaves some out. The sample contains more than 90,000 clones, around 93% of which appear only once. These TCRs are of unknown antigen specificity. Input material: CD4+ T cells from PBMCs. The receptors shown here come from a woman between 18 and 30 years old in good health and CMV-seronegative. Each CDR3 is given with its conserved first and last residue. The D gene is left open where the match is weak. Where a row states a size, it is once, few, many or the class of an expanded clone; other rows omit it.

D	V	J	size	CDR3	DNA
.	TRBV10-3	TRBJ2-5	once	CAIKGLGKETQYF	TGTGCCATCAAGGGACTTGGGAAAGAGACCCAGTACTTC
TRBD1	TRBV5-1	TRBJ2-1	.	CASSDDRGLRNEQFF	TGCGCCAGCAGCGATGACAGGGGCCTACGGAATGAGCAGTTCTTC
TRBD1	TRBV2	TRBJ1-3	.	CASSEVGTGVSGNTIYF	TGTGCCAGCAGTGAAGTCGGGACAGGGGTATCTGGAAACACCATATATTTT
.	TRBV9	TRBJ2-4	once	CASSPRQTLAKNIQYF	TGTGCCAGCAGCCCGAGACAGACCCTAGCCAAAAACATTCAGTACTTC
.	TRBV5-1	TRBJ2-7	.	CASSLGLDEQYF	TGCGCCAGCAGCTTAGGGCTAGACGAGCAGTACTTC
.	TRBV7-3	TRBJ2-2	.	CASSLVRTGELFF	TGTGCCAGCAGCTTAGTACGGACCGGGGAGCTGTTTTTT
.	TRBV28	TRBJ1-2	once	CASSLRQRLRDTF	TGTGCCAGCAGTTTGCGGCAGCGCTTAAGAGACACCTTC
.	TRBV28	TRBJ2-3	.	CASTDQSTPNTQYF	TGTGCCAGCACCGACCAATCGACACCCAATACGCAGTATTTT
.	TRBV7-2	TRBJ1-4	.	CASSLETGGAEKLFF	TGTGCCAGCAGCTTAGAAACAGGCGGTGCTGAAAAACTGTTTTTT
TRBD1	TRBV11-3	TRBJ2-4	.	CASTLPGTGGTLAKNIQYF	TGTGCCAGCACACTACCCGGGACAGGGGGTACTCTAGCCAAAAACATTCAGTACTTC
TRBD2	TRBV5-4	TRBJ2-5	.	CASAGGTSGRRGETQYF	TGTGCCAGCGCGGGGGGGACTAGCGGGAGAAGGGGAGAGACCCAGTACTTC
TRBD1	TRBV6-5	TRBJ1-1	.	CASSSPGQVNTEAFF	TGTGCCAGCAGTTCCCCGGGACAGGTGAACACTGAAGCTTTCTTT
.	TRBV6-1	TRBJ1-1	.	CASSEVLGRTEAFF	TGTGCCAGCAGTGAAGTACTGGGTAGGACTGAAGCTTTCTTT
.	TRBV6-4	TRBJ2-5	.	CASSVGHGETQYF	TGTGCCAGCAGTGTGGGACATGGGGAGACCCAGTACTTC
TRBD2	TRBV27	TRBJ2-1	.	CASSWSLAGTYNEQFF	TGTGCCAGCAGTTGGTCCCTAGCGGGAACCTACAATGAGCAGTTCTTC
.	TRBV18	TRBJ2-1	.	CASSPLVRNSYNEQFF	TGTGCCAGCTCACCACTTGTGCGGAACTCCTACAATGAGCAGTTCTTC
.	TRBV12-5	TRBJ2-5	.	CASGLVRPLTTDPGETQYF	TGTGCTAGTGGTTTGGTACGTCCTCTAACGACAGATCCGGGGGAGACCCAGTACTTC
.	TRBV11-1	TRBJ2-1	.	CASSDDEYNEQFF	TGTGCCAGCAGCGATGACGAGTACAATGAGCAGTTCTTC
.	TRBV15	TRBJ1-4	.	CATSREPGTTNEKLFF	TGTGCCACCAGCAGAGAACCCGGGACAACTAATGAAAAACTGTTTTTT
TRBD2	TRBV2	TRBJ2-3	once	CASSFGTSGSSDTQYF	TGTGCCAGCAGTTTCGGGACTAGCGGGAGCTCAGATACGCAGTATTTT
.	TRBV29-1	TRBJ1-1	once	CSGGRVNTEAFF	TGCAGCGGCGGGAGGGTGAACACTGAAGCTTTCTTT
TRBD2	TRBV5-4	TRBJ2-2	.	CASSLERDRNTGELFF	TGTGCCAGCAGCTTAGAGCGGGATCGGAACACCGGGGAGCTGTTTTTT
.	TRBV18	TRBJ1-5	.	CASSPQGGSNQPQHF	TGTGCCAGCTCACCACAGGGGGGAAGCAATCAGCCCCAGCATTTT
.	TRBV5-1	TRBJ2-6	.	CASSLAFRGRYFSGTNVLTF	TGCGCCAGCAGCTTGGCCTTCCGGGGGCGATATTTTAGTGGGACCAACGTCCTGACTTTC
.	TRBV6-1	TRBJ1-6	medium-sized	CASSGGEGNSPLHF	TGTGCCAGCAGTGGGGGAGAGGGTAATTCACCCCTCCACTTT
.	TRBV14	TRBJ1-2	.	CASSHRTAANYGYTF	TGTGCCAGCAGCCATAGGACAGCGGCTAACTATGGCTACACCTTC
.	TRBV7-7	TRBJ2-2	.	CASSPTQGTGELFF	TGTGCTAGCAGCCCTACACAGGGAACCGGGGAGCTGTTTTTT
.	TRBV28	TRBJ1-3	.	CASTIVINSGNTIYF	TGTGCCAGCACTATCGTGATCAACTCTGGAAACACCATATATTTT
TRBD2	TRBV6-1	TRBJ2-5	.	CASGRRGGGETQYF	TGTGCCAGCGGTCGGCGGGGGGGCGGGGAGACCCAGTACTTC
.	TRBV11-2	TRBJ2-2	.	CASSVTANTGELFF	TGTGCCAGCAGCGTGACAGCGAACACCGGGGAGCTGTTTTTT
TRBD1	TRBV5-8	TRBJ2-7	.	CASRTDRGRDEQYF	TGTGCCAGCAGAACTGACAGGGGGAGGGACGAGCAGTACTTC
.	TRBV10-3	TRBJ1-5	.	CAISVQQGDQPQHF	TGTGCCATCAGTGTACAACAGGGAGATCAGCCCCAGCATTTT
.	TRBV6-4	TRBJ2-1	.	CASSEAQGRSYNEQFF	TGTGCCAGCAGTGAAGCACAGGGAAGGTCCTACAATGAGCAGTTCTTC
TRBD1	TRBV4-3	TRBJ1-4	.	CASSVTGGANEKLFF	TGCGCCAGCAGCGTCACAGGGGGAGCTAATGAAAAACTGTTTTTT
.	TRBV27	TRBJ2-6	.	CASSGLRGSGANVLTF	TGTGCCAGCAGTGGTTTAAGGGGTTCTGGGGCCAACGTCCTGACTTTC
.	TRBV11-3	TRBJ2-3	.	CASSLSAATDTQYF	TGTGCCAGCAGCTTAAGCGCGGCCACAGATACGCAGTATTTT
.	TRBV5-6	TRBJ1-1	.	CASALGPGMNTEAFF	TGTGCCAGCGCCTTGGGGCCGGGGATGAACACTGAAGCTTTCTTT
TRBD1	TRBV18	TRBJ2-2	.	CASSPQGQGAGELFF	TGTGCCAGCTCACCACAGGGACAGGGAGCCGGGGAGCTGTTTTTT
.	TRBV19	TRBJ1-4	.	CASSGPGSNEKLFF	TGTGCCAGTAGTGGTCCGGGGTCTAATGAAAAACTGTTTTTT
TRBD1	TRBV5-6	TRBJ2-5	.	CASSFIDRVEETQYF	TGTGCCAGCAGCTTCATTGACAGGGTCGAGGAGACCCAGTACTTC
TRBD2	TRBV11-2	TRBJ2-3	.	CASSWRGANPDTQYF	TGTGCCAGCAGCTGGCGGGGGGCGAACCCAGATACGCAGTATTTT
TRBD2	TRBV28	TRBJ2-5	once	CASSFPLSGGAGRETQYF	TGTGCCAGCAGTTTCCCACTTAGCGGGGGGGCCGGTAGGGAGACCCAGTACTTC
.	TRBV7-9	TRBJ2-2	.	CASSSIRESNTGELFF	TGTGCCAGCAGCTCCATTAGGGAATCGAACACCGGGGAGCTGTTTTTT
.	TRBV21-1	TRBJ1-3	.	CASSKDLQGRGNTIYF	TGTGCCAGCAGCAAAGACCTCCAGGGGAGAGGAAACACCATATATTTT
TRBD2	TRBV10-2	TRBJ2-1	.	CASSERVAGHNEQFF	TGCGCCAGCAGTGAAAGGGTAGCGGGACACAATGAGCAGTTCTTC
TRBD1	TRBV7-9	TRBJ1-2	few	CASSHRGWNYGYTF	TGTGCCAGCAGCCACAGGGGTTGGAACTATGGCTACACCTTC
.	TRBV7-8	TRBJ1-3	.	CASSSGIASGNTIYF	TGTGCCAGCAGTTCCGGGATCGCTTCTGGAAACACCATATATTTT
TRBD1	TRBV28	TRBJ2-5	.	CASSSNRDRSFQETQYF	TGTGCCAGCAGTTCCAACCGGGACAGGTCATTTCAAGAGACCCAGTACTTC
TRBD2	TRBV6-6	TRBJ2-1	.	CASSYSTSPQLF	TGTGCCAGCAGTTACTCGACTAGCCCCCAGCTCTTC
TRBD1	TRBV7-6	TRBJ1-4	.	CASSEEGQSNEKLFF	TGTGCCAGCAGCGAAGAGGGACAGAGTAATGAAAAACTGTTTTTT